The text below deals with one T cell receptor (beta chain). What it binds is not known. Germline CDR1 is LNHDA and CDR2 is SQIVND (reference sequence). V was clipped by 5 bases and J by 3 bases; unmatched bases: 7. The CDR3 sequence is 17 residues long. The sample comes from a study of cytomegalovirus exposure and HLA in healthy donors. Study results and limitations: A previous analysis found most TCR beta V segments productive roughly 87% or roughly 30% of the time. Being indistinguishable, some V segments were excluded, TRBV6-2 and TRBV6-3 among them.

13 Jbeta primers and 60 Vbeta primers were used for the PCR. The assay was immunoSEQ multiplex PCR, and TCRdb's table has in-frame clones only and misses some. The table shows around 130,000 clones, with about three quarters occurring only once. The sequencing input was PBMCs. The chain recombines TRBV19 with TRBJ2-1, with 13 nucleotides matching TRBD2. This receptor was taken from a woman in her thirties in good health and CMV-seronegative. The CDR3 sequence: CASSPWTSGSLYNEQFF. DNA of the CDR3: TGTGCCAGTAGTCCGTGGACTAGCGGGAGTCTCTACAATGAGCAGTTCTTC.